This T cell receptor beta chain was captured by sequencing in a study of cytomegalovirus exposure and HLA in healthy donors. From germline, CDR1 is MGHDK and CDR2 SYGVNS. V dropped 4 bases and J dropped 6; count of bases not matched to a gene: 7. This CDR3 region has 16 residues. 60 Vbeta and 13 Jbeta primers were used in PCR. TCRdb keeps only in-frame clones here, not all; method: immunoSEQ multiplex PCR. This repertoire shows about 140,000 clones, 61% found once; its top ten account for around 2%. This sequence was found in a male donor in good health and CMV-seronegative. The material sequenced was PBMCs. J is TRBJ1-4 and V is TRBV25-1; 11 bases are shared with TRBD1. CDR3 nucleotide sequence: TGTGCCAGCAGTGCACATGGACAGGGGGCGGATGAAAAACTGTTTTTT. The encoded protein is CASSAHGQGADEKLFF. Filled out from reference TRBV25-1 and TRBJ1-4, the complete variable domain reads EADIYQTPRYLVIGTGKKITLECSQTMGHDKMYWYQQDPGMELHLIHYSYGVNSTEKGDLSSESTVSRIRTEHFPLTLESARPSHTSQYLCASSAHGQGADEKLFFGSGTQLSVL.